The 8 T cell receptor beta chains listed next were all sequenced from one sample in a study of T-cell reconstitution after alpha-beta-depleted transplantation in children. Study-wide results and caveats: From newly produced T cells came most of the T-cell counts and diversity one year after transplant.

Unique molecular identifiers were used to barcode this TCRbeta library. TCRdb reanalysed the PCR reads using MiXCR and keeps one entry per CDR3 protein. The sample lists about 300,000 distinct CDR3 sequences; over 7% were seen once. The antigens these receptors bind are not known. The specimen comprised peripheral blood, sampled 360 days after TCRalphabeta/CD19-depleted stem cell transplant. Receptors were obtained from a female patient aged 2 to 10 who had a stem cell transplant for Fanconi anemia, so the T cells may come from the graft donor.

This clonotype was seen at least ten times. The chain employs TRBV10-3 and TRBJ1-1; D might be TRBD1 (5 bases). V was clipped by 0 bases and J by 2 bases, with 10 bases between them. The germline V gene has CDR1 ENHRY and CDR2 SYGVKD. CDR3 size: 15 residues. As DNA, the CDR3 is TGTGCCATCAGTGAGTCGACAGCTTTTAACACTGAAGCTTTCTTT. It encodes CAISESTAFNTEAFF.

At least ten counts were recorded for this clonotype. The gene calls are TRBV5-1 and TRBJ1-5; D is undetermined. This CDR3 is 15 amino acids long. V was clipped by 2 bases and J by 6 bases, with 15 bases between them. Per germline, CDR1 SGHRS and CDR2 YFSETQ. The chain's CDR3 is CASSFNGDLSQPQHF. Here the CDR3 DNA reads TGCGCCAGCAGCTTTAATGGGGATTTAAGTCAGCCCCAGCATTTT.

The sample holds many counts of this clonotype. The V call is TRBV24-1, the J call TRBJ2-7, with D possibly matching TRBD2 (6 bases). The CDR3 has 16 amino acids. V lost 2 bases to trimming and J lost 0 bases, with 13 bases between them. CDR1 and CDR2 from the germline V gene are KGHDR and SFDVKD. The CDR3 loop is CATSDSSSGSSYEQYF. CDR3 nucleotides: TGTGCCACCAGTGATTCCAGTAGCGGAAGCTCCTACGAGCAGTACTTC.

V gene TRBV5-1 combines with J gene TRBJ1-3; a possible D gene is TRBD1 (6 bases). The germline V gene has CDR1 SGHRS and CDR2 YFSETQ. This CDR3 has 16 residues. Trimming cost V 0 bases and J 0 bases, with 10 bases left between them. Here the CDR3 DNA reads TGCGCCAGCAGCTTGGGGGACACAGCCTCTGGAAACACCATATATTTT. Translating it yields CASSLGDTASGNTIYF.

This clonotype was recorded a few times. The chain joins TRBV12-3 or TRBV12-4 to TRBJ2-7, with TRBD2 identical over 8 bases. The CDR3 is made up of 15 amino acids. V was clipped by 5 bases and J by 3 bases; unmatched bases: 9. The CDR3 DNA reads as TGTGCCAGCAGTAATACGGGACTAGGGCGCTACGAGCAGTACTTC. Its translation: CASSNTGLGRYEQYF.

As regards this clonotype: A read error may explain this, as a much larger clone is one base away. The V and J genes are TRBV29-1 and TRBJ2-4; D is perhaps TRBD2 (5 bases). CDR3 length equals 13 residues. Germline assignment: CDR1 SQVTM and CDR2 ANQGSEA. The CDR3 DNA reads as TGCAGCGTTGACAGGCTAGCCAAAAACATTCAGTGCTTC. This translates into CSVDRLAKNIQCF.

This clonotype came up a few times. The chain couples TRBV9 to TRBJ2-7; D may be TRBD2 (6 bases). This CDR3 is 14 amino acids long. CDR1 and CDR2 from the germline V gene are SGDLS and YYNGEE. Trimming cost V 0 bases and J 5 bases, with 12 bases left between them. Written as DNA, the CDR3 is TGTGCCAGCAGCGTAGGGGGGGTTCTCGACGAGCAGTACTTC. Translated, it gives CASSVGGVLDEQYF.

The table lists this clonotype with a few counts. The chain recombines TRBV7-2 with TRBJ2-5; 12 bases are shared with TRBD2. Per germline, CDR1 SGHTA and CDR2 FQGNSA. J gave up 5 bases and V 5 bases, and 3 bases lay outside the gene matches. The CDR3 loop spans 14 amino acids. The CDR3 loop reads CASSVLAGGETQYF. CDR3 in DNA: TGTGCCAGCAGCGTACTAGCGGGGGGTGAGACCCAGTACTTC.